This T cell receptor (beta chain) was sequenced for a study of blood T cell repertoires in COVID-19. In the original processing: Amplification with reference gene primers provided the estimates of nucleated cell counts. Assay: immunoSEQ multiplex PCR; the TCRdb copy retains only in-frame clones and omits some. V, J and clone size are taken as reported in that table, and D and trimming were inferred from the DNA itself. The sample carries around 49,000 clones, 60% to 80% recorded once. The receptor was derived from a woman in her fifties or sixties with acute COVID-19. The sequenced material came from PBMCs or T cells enriched from blood (not recorded which).

CDR3: CASSSDRGRDAEAFF. The CDR3 nucleotides read TGCGCCAGCAGCAGTGACAGGGGCCGCGACGCTGAAGCTTTCTTT. The genes are TRBV5-1 and TRBJ1-1, with 8 nucleotides matching TRBD1. CDR1 is SGHRS, CDR2 YFSETQ, per germline. V lost 4 bases and J lost 6; bases outside the gene matches: 11. This CDR3 region has 15 residues.